A single sample is the source of the 21 T cell receptor beta chains below, sequenced in a study of regulatory dendritic cells for organ transplantation. Method: immunoSEQ multiplex PCR; TCRdb's copy keeps in-frame clones and lacks some. Among 26,000 or so clones listed, around 84% were seen once. Input material: naive CD4+ T cells from blood. Sample subset: CD45RA+ naive T cells. These receptor sequences come from a human donor in good health.

The rearrangement uses TRBV6-4 and TRBJ2-3, with 9 bases that match TRBD2. The germline gives CDR1 MRHNA, CDR2 SNTAGT. This CDR3 spans 16 amino acids. Trimming cost V 2 bases and J 1 base; bases outside gene matches: 4. The CDR3 nucleotides are TGTGCCAGCAGTGACGCTTCTAGCGGGGGCACAGATACGCAGTATTTT. Residues: CASSDASSGGTDTQYF.

The V and J genes are TRBV6-1 and TRBJ1-1; 7 nucleotides agree with TRBD1. Losses at the gene ends were 4 bases for V and 2 bases for J; bases not matched to a gene: 13. The CDR3 spans 17 residues. Germline V gives CDR1 MNHNS, CDR2 SASEGT. DNA for the CDR3: TGTGCCAGCAGTGTTTCAGGGGGGATTGACCTAAACACTGAAGCTTTCTTT. It codes for CASSVSGGIDLNTEAFF.

The chain links TRBV5-5 to TRBJ2-1, with D unclear. Germline-derived CDR1 and CDR2 are SGHKS and YYEKEE (reference sequence). Between the trimmed V and J ends, which lost 0 bases and 3 bases, there was a span of 7 bases. This CDR3 region has 14 residues. CDR3 sequence: CASSLDSGYNEQFF. The CDR3 bases are TGTGCCAGCAGCTTGGATTCGGGCTACAATGAGCAGTTCTTC.

The chain links TRBV5-6 to TRBJ2-7; 11 bases fit TRBD2. Germline loops: CDR1 SGHDT, CDR2 YYEEEE. V dropped 3 bases and J dropped 4; count of bases not matched to a gene: 6. This CDR3 contains 15 residues. CDR3 sequence reads: CASSSAGTSGYEQYF. DNA for the CDR3: TGTGCCAGCAGCTCAGCCGGGACTAGCGGATACGAGCAGTACTTC. The entire variable domain, with the rest obtained from reference TRBV5-6 and TRBJ2-7, is as follows: DAGVTQSPTHLIKTRGQQVTLRCSPKSGHDTVSWYQQALGQGPQFIFQYYEEEERQRGNFPDRFSGHQFPNYSSELNVNALLLGDSALYLCASSSAGTSGYEQYFGPGTRLTVT.

The chain employs TRBV18 and TRBJ2-1, with TRBD2 as a possible D gene (6 bases). Trimming pared 3 bases from V and 5 bases from J, leaving 11 bases between. CDR3 length equals 14 residues. From germline, CDR1 is KGHSH and CDR2 LQKENI. CDR3 sequence reads: CASSPRDFDNEQFF. The CDR3 coding sequence is TGTGCCAGCTCACCTCGGGACTTTGACAATGAGCAGTTCTTC.

The genes are TRBV6-5 and TRBJ1-5; 10 nucleotides line up with TRBD1. Per the germline V gene, CDR1 is MNHEY and CDR2 is SVGAGI. The CDR3 is 14 amino acids. Trimming at V came to 7 bases and at J to 2 bases, leaving 2 bases not matched to a gene. The CDR3 region is CASTGTGGNQPQHF. CDR3 bases: TGTGCCAGCACTGGGACAGGGGGCAATCAGCCCCAGCATTTT.

This clone showed up just a few times. This rearrangement joins TRBV10-3 to TRBJ1-1; 8 bases line up with TRBD1. V was clipped by 4 bases and J by 4 bases; unmatched bases: 8. CDR1 is ENHRY and CDR2 is SYGVKD in the germline V gene. This CDR3 has 15 amino acids. The CDR3 nucleotides read TGTGCCATCAGTGTCAACAGGGGGTCAGGCACTGAAGCTTTCTTT. It translates to CAISVNRGSGTEAFF.

V and J are TRBV9 and TRBJ1-2; D is undetermined. In germline, CDR1 is SGDLS, CDR2 YYNGEE. V dropped 0 bases and J dropped 8 bases, with 14 bases sitting between them. The length of the CDR3 is 14 residues. CDR3 nucleotides: TGTGCCAGCAGCGTAGGGAGCGTGATTGGGGGCTACACCTTC. It is translated as CASSVGSVIGGYTF.

The chain employs TRBV5-1 and TRBJ2-7; 9 nucleotides agree with TRBD1. Germline CDR1 is SGHRS and CDR2 is YFSETQ. CDR3 size: 15 residues. The trim removed 4 bases at V and 6 bases at J, leaving 11 bases unmatched. CDR3 amino acids: CASSKTGTGLFEQYF. In nucleotides, the CDR3 is TGCGCCAGCAGCAAGACCGGGACAGGGTTATTCGAGCAGTACTTC.

The chain has TRBV4-1 and TRBJ2-5; D gene unclear. Germline V gene sequence: CDR1 MGHRA, CDR2 YSYEKL. The CDR3 runs to 15 residues. With 2 bases removed from V and 3 bases from J, the gap between germline ends came to 13 bases. The CDR3 nucleotides read TGCGCCAGCAGCCAAACGTGGCAGAAAAAAGAGACCCAGTACTTC. Protein sequence: CASSQTWQKKETQYF.

The V gene is TRBV6-5, the J gene TRBJ1-5; tentatively, D is TRBD1 (6 bases). Germline CDR1 reads MNHEY; CDR2 reads SVGAGI. Trimming took off 4 bases at V and 0 bases at J, with 7 bases between the two ends. The CDR3 extends over 14 amino acids. The CDR3 nucleotides read TGTGCCAGCAGTTTAGGGGGTAGCAATCAGCCCCAGCATTTT. Translation gives CASSLGGSNQPQHF.

The J gene is TRBJ2-1, the V gene TRBV7-2; 10 bases match TRBD2. V was clipped by 5 bases and J by 8 bases; unmatched bases: 12. The CDR3 spans 16 residues. The germline V gene encodes CDR1 SGHTA and CDR2 FQGNSA. The CDR3 nucleotides are TGTGCCAGCAGCGCACAGATAGCGGGGGGAGGCGATGAGCAGTTCTTC. It encodes CASSAQIAGGGDEQFF.

The rearrangement joins TRBV5-1 to TRBJ1-1; TRBD1 might be the D (6 bases). This CDR3 is built from 13 residues. The germline gives CDR1 SGHRS, CDR2 YFSETQ. V was pared by 4 bases and J by 1 base, with 8 bases between. DNA of the CDR3: TGCGCCAGCAGCGTACAGGGGAACACTGAAGCTTTCTTT. This gives the protein CASSVQGNTEAFF.

The chain carries TRBV11-2 and TRBJ2-3; the match to TRBD2 covers 7 bases. V shed 5 bases, J shed 1 base, and the junction held 6 bases outside the gene matches. From germline, CDR1 is SGHAT and CDR2 FQNNGV. The CDR3 consists of 15 residues. The CDR3 is CASSNRRGGTDTQYF. In nucleotides, the CDR3 is TGTGCCAGCAGCAATCGTCGGGGGGGCACAGATACGCAGTATTTT.

V gene TRBV5-4 combines with J gene TRBJ2-3; TRBD2 matches 13 bases. Germline CDR1 is SGHNT and CDR2 is YYREEE (reference sequence). The CDR3 has 17 residues. The junction had 7 bases not matched to a gene; V was cut back by 3 bases and J by 3 bases. Here the CDR3 reads CASSSPGTSGATDTQYF. The CDR3 DNA sequence: TGTGCCAGCAGCTCGCCCGGGACTAGCGGGGCAACAGATACGCAGTATTTT.

The rearrangement uses TRBV5-1 and TRBJ2-1, with TRBD2 matching 11 bases. CDR1 is SGHRS and CDR2 is YFSETQ in the germline V gene. The CDR3 is made up of 15 amino acids. The trim removed 5 bases at V and 8 bases at J, leaving 9 bases unmatched. In DNA, the CDR3 is TGCGCCAGCAGACTAGCGGGGGACCTTCTGGATGAGCAGTTCTTC. This sequence encodes CASRLAGDLLDEQFF.

CDR3 nucleotides: TGTGCCAGCAGCTTCCCCGGGCCTAGCGGGGTGGGGGAGCAGTACTTC. Translating it yields CASSFPGPSGVGEQYF. The V gene is TRBV5-4, the J gene TRBJ2-7; the match to TRBD2 covers 9 bases. This CDR3 region has 16 residues. Germline V gene lookup returns CDR1 SGHNT and CDR2 YYREEE (reference sequence). The ends lost 2 bases at V and 7 bases at J; junction bases unmatched: 13.

The rearrangement joins TRBV11-2 to TRBJ1-4, with 9 bases that match TRBD1. The CDR3 totals 14 residues. Per the germline V gene, CDR1 is SGHAT and CDR2 is FQNNGV. V was pared by 6 bases and J by 8 bases, with 7 bases of the junction left unmatched. The CDR3 nucleotides are TGTGCCAGCAGGATGCCGGGGACAGGGGAAAAACTGTTTTTT. Its protein is CASRMPGTGEKLFF. Complete variable domain (other parts from reference TRBV11-2 and TRBJ1-4): EAGVAQSPRYKIIEKRQSVAFWCNPISGHATLYWYQQILGQGPKLLIQFQNNGVVDDSQLPKDRFSAERLKGVDSTLKIQPAKLEDSAVYLCASRMPGTGEKLFFGSGTQLSVL.

As for this clone: Compared with germline, one end of the junction differs, possibly owing to a read error. This chain connects TRBV6-5 to TRBJ2-7; 10 bases agree with TRBD1. CDR1 is MNHEY, CDR2 SVGAGI, per germline. This CDR3 is built from 15 residues. In nucleotides, the CDR3 is TGTGTCAGCAGGACGACCGGGACAGGGGACTACGAGCAGTACTTC. This codes for CVSRTTGTGDYEQYF.

V and J are TRBV5-5 and TRBJ1-1; D is possibly TRBD1 (5 bases). The CDR3 covers 14 residues. Germline V lookup: CDR1 SGHKS, CDR2 YYEKEE (reference sequence). Trimming stripped 1 base from V and 1 base from J, with 8 bases between. The CDR3 spells CASSLTQGNTEAFF. CDR3 sequence (DNA): TGTGCCAGCAGCTTGACTCAGGGGAACACTGAAGCTTTCTTT.

V gene TRBV19 combines with J gene TRBJ1-1; 9 bases match TRBD1. V shed 9 bases, J shed 4 bases, and the junction held 12 bases outside the gene matches. The germline gives CDR1 LNHDA, CDR2 SQIVND (reference sequence). The CDR3 contains 15 residues. The CDR3 protein is CASSPLGQGGTEAFF. CDR3 bases: TGTGCCAGCAGCCCCCTGGGACAGGGAGGCACTGAAGCTTTCTTT. Using reference TRBV19 and TRBJ1-1 for the parts outside the CDR3, the full variable domain is DGGITQSPKYLFRKEGQNVTLSCEQNLNHDAMYWYRQDPGQGLRLIYYSQIVNDFQKGDIAEGYSVSREKKESFPLTVTSAQKNPTAFYLCASSPLGQGGTEAFFGQGTRLTVV.